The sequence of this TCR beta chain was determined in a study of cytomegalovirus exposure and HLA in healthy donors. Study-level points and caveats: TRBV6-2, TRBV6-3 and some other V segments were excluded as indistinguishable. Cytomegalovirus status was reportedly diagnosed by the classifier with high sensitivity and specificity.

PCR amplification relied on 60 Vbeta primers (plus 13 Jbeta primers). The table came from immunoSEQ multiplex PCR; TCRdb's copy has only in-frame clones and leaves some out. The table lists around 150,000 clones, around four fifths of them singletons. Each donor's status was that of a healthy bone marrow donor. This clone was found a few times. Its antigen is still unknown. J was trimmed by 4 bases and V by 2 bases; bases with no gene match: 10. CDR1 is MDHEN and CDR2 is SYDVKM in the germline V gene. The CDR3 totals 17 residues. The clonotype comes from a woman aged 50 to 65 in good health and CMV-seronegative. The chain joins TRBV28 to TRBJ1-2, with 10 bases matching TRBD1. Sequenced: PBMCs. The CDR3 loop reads CASSLPFRQGASYGYTF. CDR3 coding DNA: TGTGCCAGCAGTTTACCCTTCAGACAGGGGGCGAGCTATGGCTACACCTTC.